The 23 T cell receptor beta chains listed next were all sequenced from one sample in a study of T cell repertoires in cytomegalovirus infection. MiXCR, applied by TCRdb to the reads, yields one record per CDR3 protein. In the table there are around 770,000 distinct CDR3 sequences, about 29% of which are singletons. No cognate antigen is known for these TCRs. The starting material was cultured CD8+ T cells from PBMCs, obtained from culture after CMV antigen stimulation. The receptors come from a human donor in good health (CMV status not recorded). Some clones in this sample may be carry-over from other donors' samples.

V usage is TRBV28 and J usage is TRBJ2-3, with TRBD1 matching 9 bases. The V segment lost 8 bases and the J segment 2 bases; nucleotides outside the gene matches: 5. The germline V gene encodes CDR1 MDHEN and CDR2 SYDVKM. The CDR3 consists of 14 residues. CDR3 sequence: CASGGTGFTDTQYF. The CDR3 DNA reads TGTGCCAGCGGGGGGACAGGGTTCACAGATACGCAGTATTTT.

This chain uses TRBV19 with TRBJ1-1; D is unresolved. The V end lost 3 bases, the J end lost 0 bases, and 11 bases lay between the germline ends. The CDR3 totals 15 residues. Germline assignment: CDR1 LNHDA and CDR2 SQIVND (reference sequence). The DNA for the CDR3 is TGTGCCAGTAGTATCGGGAGCAGCCTGAACACTGAAGCTTTCTTT. Residues: CASSIGSSLNTEAFF.

Comment on this clonotype: This clone may be a read error of a much larger clone one base away. This chain links TRBV7-2 with TRBJ2-1, with 12 bases aligning to TRBD1. In germline, CDR1 is SGHTA, CDR2 FQGNSA. V dropped 5 bases and J dropped 5; count of bases not matched to a gene: 10. The CDR3 is made up of 17 amino acids. This CDR3 is CASSPRGQGAFNNEQFF. The DNA for the CDR3 is TGTGCCAGCAGCCCACGGGGACAGGGGGCGTTCAACAATGAGCAGTTCTTC.

The chain joins TRBV6-8 to TRBJ2-1, with a tentative D call TRBD1 (5 bases). The length of the CDR3 is 16 residues. Per the germline V gene, CDR1 is MNHGY and CDR2 is SAAAGT. V shed 4 bases and J shed 0 bases, with 13 bases lying between them. The CDR3 DNA reads TGTGCCAGCAGTTTACATCAGGGATCCTCCTACAATGAGCAGTTCTTC. Translated, it gives CASSLHQGSSYNEQFF.

This chain uses TRBV5-8 with TRBJ2-1, with D hard to call. Germline values: CDR1 SGHTS, CDR2 YDEGEE. V gave up 2 bases and J gave up 4 bases, with 7 bases separating them. This CDR3 spans 13 amino acids. The CDR3 protein is CASSFTEYNEQFF. CDR3 DNA: TGTGCCAGCAGCTTCACGGAGTACAATGAGCAGTTCTTC.

The sample holds many counts of this clonotype. The chain uses TRBV7-9 and TRBJ2-2; 12 positions match TRBD2. V lost 3 bases and J lost 6; bases outside the gene matches: 20. Looked up from germline, CDR1 is SEHNR and CDR2 is FQNEAQ (reference sequence). The CDR3 is 21 residues long. The CDR3 bases are TGTGCCAGCAGCTTCTTAAACCCCCTAGCGGGGGGGCCGGAGGAGGCCGGGGAGCTGTTTTTT. It specifies CASSFLNPLAGGPEEAGELFF. The variable domain in full, completed from reference TRBV7-9 and TRBJ2-2, reads DTGVSQNPRHKITKRGQNVTFRCDPISEHNRLYWYRQTLGQGPEFLTYFQNEAQLEKSRLLSDRFSAERPKGSFSTLEIQRTEQGDSAMYLCASSFLNPLAGGPEEAGELFFGEGSRLTVL.

The V call is TRBV6-5, the J call TRBJ2-3; a possible D gene is TRBD2 (5 bases). The CDR3 has 13 residues. CDR1 MNHEY and CDR2 SVGAGI come from the germline V gene. Trimming removed 6 bases from V and 6 bases from J, with 13 bases in between. The CDR3 DNA sequence: TGTGCCAGCAGCCACGGGTCGGGGGATACGCAGTATTTT. Translation gives CASSHGSGDTQYF.

The chain uses TRBV19 and TRBJ1-1, with D unresolved. The CDR3 spans 11 residues. In germline, CDR1 is LNHDA, CDR2 SQIVND (reference sequence). V was shortened by 7 bases and J by 4 bases, with 7 bases between the two germline ends. The chain's CDR3 is CASKVGTEAFF. DNA for the CDR3: TGTGCCAGTAAAGTAGGCACTGAAGCTTTCTTT. The full variable domain, completed using reference TRBV19 and TRBJ1-1, is DGGITQSPKYLFRKEGQNVTLSCEQNLNHDAMYWYRQDPGQGLRLIYYSQIVNDFQKGDIAEGYSVSREKKESFPLTVTSAQKNPTAFYLCASKVGTEAFFGQGTRLTVV.

The chain combines TRBV5-6 with TRBJ1-1; perhaps TRBD1 as D (5 bases). Germline V gives CDR1 SGHDT, CDR2 YYEEEE. This CDR3 comprises 14 residues. Trimming took 2 bases from V and 5 from J, leaving 13 bases between them. This CDR3 is CASSLGARRTEAFF. In DNA, the CDR3 is TGTGCCAGCAGCTTAGGGGCAAGACGGACTGAAGCTTTCTTT.

This chain uses TRBV12-5 with TRBJ2-1, with D unresolved. Deletions cut 0 bases from V and 10 bases from J, with 13 bases between. Germline CDR1 and CDR2: LGHNT and FRNRAP. This CDR3 comprises 14 residues. The CDR3 DNA reads TGTGCTAGTGGTTTGGTGGGCGGTTCCCGCGAGCAGTTCTTC. Protein: CASGLVGGSREQFF.

The chain uses TRBV27 and TRBJ1-1; 7 bases agree with TRBD1. This CDR3 comprises 14 residues. Germline V gene sequence: CDR1 MNHEY, CDR2 SMNVEV (reference sequence). V dropped 8 bases and J dropped 3; count of bases not matched to a gene: 9. CDR3 loop: CASQAGTDYTEAFF. The CDR3 DNA is TGTGCCAGCCAAGCCGGGACAGACTACACTGAAGCTTTCTTT.

The chain carries TRBV7-6 and TRBJ2-1, with D possibly matching TRBD2 (5 bases). V shed 6 bases and J shed 1 base, with 13 bases lying between them. This CDR3 contains 15 residues. Germline loops: CDR1 SGHVS, CDR2 FNYEAQ. The CDR3 sequence: CASSPEAASYNEQFF. In nucleotides, the CDR3 is TGTGCCAGCAGTCCCGAAGCGGCGTCCTACAATGAGCAGTTCTTC.

The V call is TRBV7-2, the J call TRBJ2-2, with D perhaps matching TRBD2 (6 bases). There are 15 residues in the CDR3. From germline, CDR1 is SGHTA and CDR2 FQGNSA. V lost 4 bases and J lost 6, with 15 bases in between. CDR3 in DNA: TGTGCCAGCAGCTCCTGGGAAGGGGAGGCCGGGGAGCTGTTTTTT. Its translation is CASSSWEGEAGELFF. The variable domain in full, completed from reference TRBV7-2 and TRBJ2-2, reads GAGVSQSPSNKVTEKGKDVELRCDPISGHTALYWYRQSLGQGLEFLIYFQGNSAPDKSGLPSDRFSAERTGGSVSTLTIQRTQQEDSAVYLCASSSWEGEAGELFFGEGSRLTVL.

This sequence joins TRBV27 and TRBJ2-5, with D perhaps TRBD2 (6 bases). Germline lookup yields CDR1 MNHEY and CDR2 SMNVEV (reference sequence). The CDR3 consists of 14 residues. Trimming pared 10 bases from V and 5 bases from J, leaving 20 bases between. CDR3 loop: CATSGGAAGETQYF. CDR3 bases: TGTGCCACCTCTGGAGGGGCCGCCGGGGAGACCCAGTACTTC.

This chain links TRBV2 with TRBJ1-5; D may be TRBD1 (5 bases). This CDR3 spans 15 amino acids. The V gene lost 4 bases and the J gene lost 1 base, with 11 bases spanning the gap. CDR1 is SNHLY, CDR2 FYNNEI, per germline. The CDR3 DNA follows: TGTGCCAGCAGTGCCCAGGGAAAGAGCAATCAGCCCCAGCATTTT. Translated: CASSAQGKSNQPQHF.

This clonotype was seen only a few times. The chain employs TRBV20-1 and TRBJ2-1, with TRBD1 identical over 7 bases. Germline values: CDR1 DFQATT, CDR2 SNEGSKA (reference sequence). The CDR3 runs to 15 residues. Trimming took 7 bases from V and 4 from J; bases not matched to a gene: 13. CDR3 DNA sequence: TGCAGTGGACTTGGACTGGCAGGGGGATACAATGAGCAGTTCTTC. It specifies CSGLGLAGGYNEQFF.

The genes are TRBV20-1 and TRBJ2-7; D uncertain. Per the germline V gene, CDR1 is DFQATT and CDR2 is SNEGSKA (reference sequence). V lost 3 bases, J lost 3 bases, and 9 bases lay in between. The length of the CDR3 is 12 residues. The DNA of the CDR3 is TGCAGTGCTAGGATCAGCATCTACGAGCAGTACGTC. Encoded protein: CSARISIYEQYV.

This clonotype was observed at least ten times. The CDR3 region has the DNA TGTGCCAGTAGTATCACCGGGACAGGGTCACATCAGCCCCAGCATTTT. Residues: CASSITGTGSHQPQHF. V gene TRBV19 combines with J gene TRBJ1-5; 9 bases match TRBD1. After removal of 3 bases from V and 5 bases from J, the junction contained 8 bases not matched to a gene. The CDR3 length is 16 residues. In germline, CDR1 is LNHDA, CDR2 SQIVND (reference sequence).

This clonotype was found a few times. The chain couples TRBV27 to TRBJ1-2, with a weak D call TRBD1 (6 bases). Germline-derived CDR1 and CDR2 are MNHEY and SMNVEV (reference sequence). The germline V and J ends were trimmed by 0 bases and 4 bases, with 12 bases remaining between them. The CDR3 loop spans 15 amino acids. The CDR3 DNA is TGTGCCAGCAGTTTATCGCCAGGGGCTGTCTATGGCTACACCTTC. Amino acids: CASSLSPGAVYGYTF.

The rearrangement links TRBV19 to TRBJ1-3; D call uncertain. Trimming removed 5 bases at V and 1 base at J, with 21 bases between. This CDR3 spans 18 amino acids. CDR1 and CDR2 from the germline V gene are LNHDA and SQIVND (reference sequence). The CDR3 loop is CASSGDYTRTRSGNTIYF. CDR3 bases: TGTGCCAGTAGTGGGGATTACACGCGAACCCGGTCTGGAAACACCATATATTTT.

The rearrangement uses TRBV29-1 and TRBJ2-5; no clear D gene. Germline assignment: CDR1 SQVTM and CDR2 ANQGSEA. The V end lost 1 base, the J end lost 3 bases, and 9 bases lay between the germline ends. The CDR3 runs 13 residues. CDR3 bases: TGCAGCGTTGAAGGGGCATCTGAAGAGACCCAGTACTTC. This sequence encodes CSVEGASEETQYF.

The rearrangement joins TRBV28 to TRBJ2-7, with 11 bases that match TRBD1. Losses at the gene ends were 5 bases for V and 4 bases for J; bases not matched to a gene: 10. The CDR3 length is 16 residues. Germline CDR1 and CDR2: MDHEN and SYDVKM. The CDR3 DNA reads as TGTGCCAGCAGTGGGCAAGGACAGGGGGCGGGGTACGAGCAGTACGTC. Translating it yields CASSGQGQGAGYEQYV.

This clonotype was seen ten or more times. The chain recombines TRBV7-6 with TRBJ1-1; 7 bases align to TRBD1. Germline assignment: CDR1 SGHVS and CDR2 FNYEAQ. The V gene end was trimmed by 2 bases and the J gene end by 6 bases; junction bases not matched to a gene: 12. The CDR3 is 16 amino acids. The CDR3 nucleotides are TGTGCCAGCAGCTTAACTGGGGACAGCCTGGTTCCTGAAGCTTTCTTT. It specifies CASSLTGDSLVPEAFF.